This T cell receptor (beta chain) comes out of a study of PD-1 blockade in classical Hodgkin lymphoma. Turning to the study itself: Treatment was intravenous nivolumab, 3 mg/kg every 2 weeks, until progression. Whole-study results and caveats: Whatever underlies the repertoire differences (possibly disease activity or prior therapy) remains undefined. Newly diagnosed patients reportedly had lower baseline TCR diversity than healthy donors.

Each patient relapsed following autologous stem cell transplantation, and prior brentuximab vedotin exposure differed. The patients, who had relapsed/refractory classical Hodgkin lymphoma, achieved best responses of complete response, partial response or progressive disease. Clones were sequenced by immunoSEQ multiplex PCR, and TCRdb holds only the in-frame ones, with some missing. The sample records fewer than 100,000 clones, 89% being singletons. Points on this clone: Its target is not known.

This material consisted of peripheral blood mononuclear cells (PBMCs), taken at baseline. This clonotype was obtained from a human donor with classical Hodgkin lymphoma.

CDR3 amino acids: CASSPVAGADTQYF. DNA of the CDR3: TGTGCCAGCTCACCCGTAGCGGGAGCGGATACGCAGTATTTT. The rearrangement joins TRBV18 to TRBJ2-3; TRBD2 matches 9 bases. The length of the CDR3 is 14 residues. Germline CDR1 and CDR2: KGHSH and LQKENI. V trimming: 3 bases; J trimming: 6 bases; junction bases outside the gene matches: 4.